Given below is one T cell receptor beta chain in context. The sample belongs to a study of blood T cell repertoires in COVID-19. CDR1 and CDR2 (germline): SGDLS, YYNGEE. CDR3 length equals 18 residues. Losses at the gene ends were 4 bases for V and 7 bases for J; bases not matched to a gene: 11. This table comes from immunoSEQ multiplex PCR, and its TCRdb copy is limited to in-frame clones, with some not included. The sample contains around 200,000 clones, roughly 85% of which appear only once. The specimen was PBMCs or T cells enriched from blood (not recorded which). The sequence was obtained from a middle-aged man who had recovered from COVID-19. The J gene is TRBJ2-1, the V gene TRBV9; 16 bases agree with TRBD2. Here the CDR3 reads CASSKGLAGGHGRNEQFF. The CDR3 DNA is TGTGCCAGCAGCAAGGGACTAGCGGGAGGGCATGGTAGGAATGAGCAGTTCTTC.